The following is a T cell receptor beta chain sequence with its context. For the second PCR, which ran for about 7 to 11 cycles, a sample-barcoded 5' primer and a J-beta primer mix were used. TCRdb reanalysed the 5' RACE reads using MiXCR and keeps one entry per CDR3 protein. The sample shows around 1,900,000 distinct CDR3 sequences, 39% of them seen only once. The data originate from a study of blood T cells in healthy people across ages. Looking at the study overall: About one barcoded beta molecule per two T cells was the capture yield of template switching.

The CDR3 extends over 12 amino acids. V was cut by 6 bases and J by 5 bases, with 13 bases left in between. CDR1 is DFQATT, CDR2 SNEGSKA, per germline (reference sequence). The donors, all healthy, were Caucasians living in Russia, aged about 6 to 95. With each sample, at least 5.5 micrograms of total RNA were extracted. V and J are TRBV20-1 and TRBJ2-5; possibly TRBD2 for D (5 bases). Sample: blood. This TCR was sampled from a human donor in good health. For the CDR3, the DNA is TGCAGTGCGCTGAGGGTAGGGGAGACCCAGTACTTC. Its protein product is CSALRVGETQYF.